This T cell receptor (beta chain) originates from a study of CD8 T cells in ankylosing spondylitis. Study-level results: Researchers report that disease-linked clones proved CD8+ and relatively rare in peripheral blood. Significant enrichment of disease-linked clones was reported in matched ankylosing spondylitis synovial fluid. In reactive arthritis synovial fluid and blood, some motif variants had been reported before.

There are many counts of this clonotype. Antigen: not known. 5'-RACE, quantitative and with molecular barcodes, yielded the TCR beta libraries. In TCRdb, the 5' RACE reads were re-called with MiXCR into one record per CDR3 protein. The sample shows some 300,000 distinct CDR3 sequences, about a fifth of them seen only once. The sample consisted of blood, either unsorted or a sorted T cell fraction (not recorded which). The sequence was collected from a female donor with ankylosing spondylitis or in good health (not recorded which).

Here the CDR3 reads CSVSGRATGELFF. For the CDR3, the DNA is TGCAGCGTCTCAGGACGGGCCACCGGGGAGCTGTTTTTT. V and J are TRBV29-1 and TRBJ2-2; D is unclear. Per the germline V gene, CDR1 is SQVTM and CDR2 is ANQGSEA. V was pared by 6 bases and J by 4 bases, with 12 bases between. This CDR3 has 13 amino acids.